Listed here are 11 T cell receptor beta chains from one sample, sequenced in a study of CD8 T cells in ankylosing spondylitis. TCRdb re-called the 5' RACE reads with MiXCR, one entry per CDR3 protein. Of approximately 440,000 distinct CDR3 sequences listed, about 15% were seen once; the top ten hold just over 1%. Study observations and caveats: Typical of ankylosing spondylitis blood, it appeared, was a TCR beta motif of fewer than ten highly homologous variants.

Their antigens are not known. The sequenced sample consisted of blood, either unsorted or a sorted T cell fraction (not recorded which). All receptors derive from a male donor with ankylosing spondylitis.

This rearrangement joins TRBV9 to TRBJ2-2; 9 bases align to TRBD2. Trimming at V came to 2 bases and at J to 7 bases, leaving 6 bases not matched to a gene. Germline V gene lookup returns CDR1 SGDLS and CDR2 YYNGEE. There are 15 residues in the CDR3. CDR3 sequence: CASSVSGSKGGELFF. DNA of the CDR3: TGTGCCAGCAGCGTTAGCGGGAGCAAAGGCGGGGAGCTGTTTTTT.

The chain joins TRBV20-1 to TRBJ2-4; D call uncertain. The germline V gene encodes CDR1 DFQATT and CDR2 SNEGSKA (reference sequence). Trimming left V 3 bases short and J 8 bases short, with 14 bases between. CDR3 length equals 13 residues. The CDR3 sequence: CSARKSIWDIQYF. CDR3 DNA sequence: TGCAGTGCTAGGAAAAGTATTTGGGACATTCAGTACTTC.

The J gene is TRBJ2-5, the V gene TRBV19, with 7 bases fitting TRBD2. The V gene end was trimmed by 7 bases and the J gene end by 2 bases; junction bases not matched to a gene: 10. There are 15 residues in the CDR3. CDR1 and CDR2 (germline): LNHDA, SQIVND (reference sequence). DNA of the CDR3: TGTGCCAGTACCCCCTTTGGGGGGGTACAAGAGACCCAGTACTTC. Its translation: CASTPFGGVQETQYF. The full variable domain, in which reference TRBV19 and TRBJ2-5 provide the parts outside the CDR3, is DGGITQSPKYLFRKEGQNVTLSCEQNLNHDAMYWYRQDPGQGLRLIYYSQIVNDFQKGDIAEGYSVSREKKESFPLTVTSAQKNPTAFYLCASTPFGGVQETQYFGPGTRLLVL.

This clonotype occurred a few times. The rearrangement links TRBV20-1 to TRBJ1-2; TRBD1 might be the D (5 bases). Germline loops: CDR1 DFQATT, CDR2 SNEGSKA (reference sequence). The CDR3 contains 11 residues. V lost 6 bases and J 4 bases, leaving 9 bases between the germline ends. CDR3 coding DNA: TGCAGTGCCTTGGGGGGCTATGGCTACACCTTC. Its protein is CSALGGYGYTF.

The chain recombines TRBV29-1 with TRBJ2-7, with 7 bases that match TRBD2. Germline V gives CDR1 SQVTM, CDR2 ANQGSEA. CDR3 length: 12 amino acids. Unmatched junction bases numbered 8, after V lost 7 bases and J lost 5 bases. CDR3 DNA sequence: TGCAGCGCTCGGGGGAGGGGAGACGAGCAGTACTTC. This gives the protein CSARGRGDEQYF.

The chain links TRBV9 to TRBJ1-5, with D hard to call. V shed 6 bases and J shed 2 bases, with 21 bases lying between them. The CDR3 is 17 residues long. CDR1 and CDR2 from the germline V gene are SGDLS and YYNGEE. CDR3 sequence: CASNHPSLKRCNQPQHF. Written as DNA, the CDR3 is TGTGCCAGCAACCACCCCTCACTCAAACGGTGCAATCAGCCCCAGCATTTT.

V gene TRBV12-3 or TRBV12-4 combines with J gene TRBJ1-1, with TRBD1 as a possible D gene (6 bases). V shed 3 bases and J shed 11 bases, with 16 bases lying between them. This CDR3 region has 13 residues. CDR3 loop: CASSFRGLGVAFF. CDR3 nucleotides: TGTGCCAGCAGTTTCCGGGGGCTCGGGGTGGCTTTCTTT.

This clonotype was seen only a few times. V usage is TRBV7-6 and J usage is TRBJ2-7; 11 nucleotides line up with TRBD2. V shed 1 base, J shed 4 bases, and the junction held 3 bases outside the gene matches. The CDR3 has 15 residues. Per germline, CDR1 SGHVS and CDR2 FNYEAQ. The CDR3 loop reads CASSLGPSGGYEQYF. The CDR3 region has the DNA TGTGCCAGCAGCTTAGGCCCTAGCGGGGGGTACGAGCAGTACTTC.

In its sample, this clonotype was seen a few times. This chain uses TRBV6-1 with TRBJ2-1; no clear D gene. V was trimmed by 6 bases and J by 6 bases, leaving 15 bases between them. CDR1 and CDR2 from the germline V gene are MNHNS and SASEGT. The CDR3 has 14 residues. CDR3 nucleotides: TGTGCCAGCAGCCAACACGCGAGTACCAATGAGCAGTTCTTC. This translates into CASSQHASTNEQFF.

The chain uses TRBV5-1 and TRBJ2-2, with 11 bases identical to TRBD2. Germline V CDR1 and CDR2: SGHRS, YFSETQ. Trimming cost V 4 bases and J 1 base; bases outside gene matches: 3. The CDR3 has 16 amino acids. The CDR3 nucleotides are TGCGCCAGCAGCACTAGCGGGGGCCGGAACACCGGGGAGCTGTTTTTT. Its protein is CASSTSGGRNTGELFF.

The sample holds many counts of this clonotype. This chain links TRBV12-3 or TRBV12-4 with TRBJ1-3; TRBD1 matches 9 bases. This CDR3 has 16 residues. V was pared by 3 bases and J by 3 bases, with 6 bases of the junction left unmatched. CDR3 loop: CASSFDRGTRGNTIYF. The CDR3, as DNA: TGTGCCAGCAGTTTCGACAGGGGGACTCGTGGAAACACCATATATTTT.